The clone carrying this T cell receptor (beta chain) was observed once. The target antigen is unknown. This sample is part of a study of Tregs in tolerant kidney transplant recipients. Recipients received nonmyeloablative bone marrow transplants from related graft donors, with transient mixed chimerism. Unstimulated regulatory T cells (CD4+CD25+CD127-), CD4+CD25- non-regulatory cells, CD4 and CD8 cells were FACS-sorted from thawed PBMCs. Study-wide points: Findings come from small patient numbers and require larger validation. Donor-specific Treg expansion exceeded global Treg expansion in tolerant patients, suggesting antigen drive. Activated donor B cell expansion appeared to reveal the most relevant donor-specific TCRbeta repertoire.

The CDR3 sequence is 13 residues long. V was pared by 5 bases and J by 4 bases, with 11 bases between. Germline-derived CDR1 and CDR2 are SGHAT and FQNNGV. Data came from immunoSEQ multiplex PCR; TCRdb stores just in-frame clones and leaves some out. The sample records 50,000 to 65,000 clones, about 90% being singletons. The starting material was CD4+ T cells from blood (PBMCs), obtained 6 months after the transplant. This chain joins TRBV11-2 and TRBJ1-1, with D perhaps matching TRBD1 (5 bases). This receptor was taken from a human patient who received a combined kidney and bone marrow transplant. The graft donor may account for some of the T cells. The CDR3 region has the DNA TGTGCCAGCAGCCGCCCAGGGTTCACTGAAGCTTTCTTT. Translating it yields CASSRPGFTEAFF. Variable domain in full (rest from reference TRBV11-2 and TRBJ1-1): EAGVAQSPRYKIIEKRQSVAFWCNPISGHATLYWYQQILGQGPKLLIQFQNNGVVDDSQLPKDRFSAERLKGVDSTLKIQPAKLEDSAVYLCASSRPGFTEAFFGQGTRLTVV.